One and the same sample provided the 13 T cell receptor beta chains below, sequenced in a study of naive and memory T cell subsets. Which antigens these TCRs recognize remains unknown. The study, taken as a whole, reports: Especially in CD8 cells, naive repertoires contained a few larger clonotypes, possibly CD45RA-re-expressing memory cells.

The beta constant-region primer was an equimolar mix of two oligonucleotides covering TRBC1 and TRBC2. Ligated cDNA was amplified by four rounds of PCR with nested alpha and beta constant-region primers and SP2. TCRdb fed the UMI-ligation and nested PCR reads into MiXCR, producing one record per CDR3 protein. This table has roughly 150,000 distinct CDR3 sequences, roughly 23% appearing once. Sequencing was performed on naive CD4+ T cells from blood. The receptors come from a human donor in good health.

This clonotype appeared once. V gene TRBV6-6 combines with J gene TRBJ2-7; TRBD1 aligns across 11 bases. The CDR3 spans 14 residues. Germline assignment: CDR1 MNHNY and CDR2 SVGAGI (reference sequence). The ends lost 2 bases at V and 7 bases at J; junction bases unmatched: 4. CDR3 bases: TGTGCCAGCAGTTACCCAGGGACAGGGGGAGAGCAGTACTTC. It specifies CASSYPGTGGEQYF.

V gene TRBV6-1 combines with J gene TRBJ1-5, with TRBD1 as a possible D gene (6 bases). Per the germline V gene, CDR1 is MNHNS and CDR2 is SASEGT. Trimming took off 3 bases at V and 0 bases at J, with 9 bases between the two ends. CDR3 length: 15 residues. The CDR3 DNA follows: TGTGCCAGCAGTGAGGGACAACTTAGCAATCAGCCCCAGCATTTT. Translation gives CASSEGQLSNQPQHF.

V is TRBV11-2 and J is TRBJ2-1, with D perhaps TRBD2 (7 bases). Trimming pared 5 bases from V and 7 bases from J, leaving 15 bases between. CDR1 and CDR2 (germline): SGHAT, FQNNGV. The CDR3 consists of 14 residues. In DNA form, the CDR3 reads TGTGCCAGCAGCCCGAGGACTAGGGGGAATGAGCAGTTCTTC. It specifies CASSPRTRGNEQFF.

Concerning this clonotype itself: An end of the junction does not agree with germline; a read error may underlie this. The rearrangement uses TRBV20-1 and TRBJ2-7; 12 nucleotides match TRBD2. Germline CDR1 is DFQATT and CDR2 is SNEGSKA (reference sequence). CDR3 length equals 12 residues. The DNA for the CDR3 is TGCAGTACTAGCGGGAGGTGGTACGAGCAGTACTTC. Translation gives CSTSGRWYEQYF.

The chain employs TRBV5-4 and TRBJ2-5; 7 bases are shared with TRBD1. Germline CDR1 SGHNT, CDR2 YYREEE (reference sequence). This CDR3 region has 14 residues. After removal of 4 bases from V and 3 bases from J, the junction contained 6 bases not matched to a gene. The DNA of the CDR3 is TGTGCCAGCAGCCCAACAGGGGTCGAAGAGACCCAGTACTTC. This encodes CASSPTGVEETQYF.

V is TRBV10-3 and J is TRBJ2-1, with D perhaps TRBD1 (5 bases). The germline CDR1 and CDR2 sequences are ENHRY and SYGVKD. The CDR3 has 13 residues. Trimming removed 7 bases from V and 5 bases from J, with 12 bases in between. CDR3 bases: TGTGCCATCATGGGGCCAGTACACAATGAGCAGTTCTTC. Translation gives CAIMGPVHNEQFF.

The rearrangement uses TRBV6-2 or TRBV6-3 and TRBJ2-1, with 7 bases matching TRBD2. J lost 2 bases, V lost 7 bases, and 11 bases had no gene match. The CDR3 extends over 16 amino acids. Germline V gives CDR1 MNHEY, CDR2 SVGEGT. The CDR3 loop reads CASNSFRDYPYNEQFF. As DNA, the CDR3 is TGTGCCAGCAATTCCTTCCGGGACTACCCCTACAATGAGCAGTTCTTC.

The V and J genes are TRBV12-3 or TRBV12-4 and TRBJ2-2; TRBD2 aligns across 11 bases. The CDR3 is 15 amino acids. V was pared by 6 bases and J by 5 bases, with 5 bases of the junction left unmatched. The DNA of the CDR3 is TGTGCCAGCAGATCGGGACTAGCGGCGACCGGGGAGCTGTTTTTT. This translates into CASRSGLAATGELFF.

The CDR3 DNA sequence: TGTGCCAGCAGCTTGCCATCCGGGAACACTGAAGCTTTCTTT. Translation gives CASSLPSGNTEAFF. The rearrangement joins TRBV7-8 to TRBJ1-1, with D hard to call. This CDR3 comprises 14 residues. V lost 3 bases to trimming and J lost 1 base, with 9 bases between them. Germline V lookup: CDR1 SGHVS, CDR2 FQNEAQ. The variable domain in full, with the rest retrieved from reference TRBV7-8 and TRBJ1-1, is GAGVSQSPRYKVAKRGQDVALRCDPISGHVSLFWYQQALGQGPEFLTYFQNEAQLDKSGLPSDRFFAERPEGSVSTLKIQRTQQEDSAVYLCASSLPSGNTEAFFGQGTRLTVV.

This clonotype has just a few counts. The rearrangement links TRBV3-2 to TRBJ1-5; TRBD1, the D gene given by the table, was not confirmed from the DNA. TRBV3-2 is a pseudogene locus. CDR3 length: 14 residues. The CDR3: CASSPDRPHQPQHF. CDR3 nucleotide sequence: TGTGCCAGCAGCCCCGACAGGCCCCACCAGCCCCAGCATTTT.

The genes are TRBV7-9 and TRBJ2-2, with D unresolved. V lost 4 bases and J 0 bases, leaving 9 bases between the germline ends. Per the germline V gene, CDR1 is SEHNR and CDR2 is FQNEAQ (reference sequence). The CDR3 extends over 15 amino acids. The chain's CDR3 is CASSYVTSNTGELFF. In nucleotides, the CDR3 is TGTGCCAGCAGCTATGTGACTTCGAACACCGGGGAGCTGTTTTTT.

Only a few counts were recorded for this clonotype. The V call is TRBV9, the J call TRBJ2-3, with TRBD2 matching 12 bases. V was pared by 4 bases and J by 5 bases, with 11 bases of the junction left unmatched. There are 17 residues in the CDR3. Germline V gives CDR1 SGDLS, CDR2 YYNGEE. The CDR3 nucleotides read TGTGCCAGCAGCTCAAGACCGGGACTAGCGGGTGAAGATACGCAGTATTTT. Its protein is CASSSRPGLAGEDTQYF.

This clonotype was seen a few times. V is TRBV28 and J is TRBJ2-3; 16 bases match TRBD2. CDR1 and CDR2 (germline): MDHEN, SYDVKM. V was pared by 11 bases and J by 6 bases, with 11 bases of the junction left unmatched. This CDR3 is built from 16 residues. CDR3 protein: CASQTGLAGGPDTQYF. In nucleotides, the CDR3 is TGTGCCTCCCAGACGGGACTAGCGGGAGGGCCGGATACGCAGTATTTT.